This TCR beta chain was recorded in a study of T cells expressing NK-cell markers (dated by TCRdb to about 2020). Background on the whole study: About eight donors provided sorted CD3+CD56+NKG2C+, CD3+CD56+NKG2C- and CD3+CD56-NKG2C+ T-cell subsets, whose TCR beta-chain repertoires were profiled. Sequencing of the libraries produced 2 x 150 bp reads on Illumina HiSeq 2000/2500, MiSeq or NextSeq. Randomly selected healthy volunteers, three men and five women, were used as the eight sequenced donors. Among the eight sequenced donors, only one was HCMV-seronegative, while the other seven were HCMV-seropositive. The investigation overall reported the following: Whether the expanded NKG2C-expressing T cell clones were specific for HCMV antigens remained unclear. For roughly six donors, the dominant CD3+CD56+NKG2C+ clonotypes were among the top 10 CD8+ clonotypes and accounted for about 1.0-7.5% of CD8+ T cells. Those dominant clonotypes were again the most abundant among CD3+CD56-NKG2C+ cells in four donors, at about 25-60.1%.

Worth noting for this clonotype: It lacks a known antigen.

These reads were obtained on an Illumina HiSeq 2000. The TCR beta cDNA libraries were made using 5'RACE template switching, a step that added both a universal primer site and unique molecular identifiers. Priming for cDNA synthesis came from the TCR beta constant segment, and two successive PCR amplification steps followed. The paper's processing steps were these. MIGEC handled demultiplexing of the reads and grouping by UMI, while MiTCR was used to assemble and quantify clonotypes. To exclude erroneous sequences, any TCR cDNA sequence not supported by at least two reads was discarded. Downstream repertoire analysis used the tcR package, and clonotypes were matched across fractions by CDR3 nucleotide sequence plus V segment. Antigen specificity was annotated against VDJdb with VDJmatch, allowing one amino acid substitution in CDR3. TCRdb reprocessed the reads; each CDR3 protein sequence makes one entry, and DNA is unavailable. These V and J calls are TCRdb output, not the study's own analysis. The sample's records list about 440,000 distinct CDR3 sequences. 7.3% of the sample rests with the top ten.

The CDR3 measures 16 amino acids from cysteine to phenylalanine. A DNA sequence was not provided. CDR1 and CDR2 are drawn from the germline V gene: SGHDT, YYEEEE. A commercial ELISA kit detecting HCMV-specific IgG in serum was used to determine HCMV serostatus. Ficoll density gradient centrifugation was used to isolate peripheral blood mononuclear cells from blood. The chain is made from TRBV5-6 and TRBJ1-1; the D call of TRBD1 rests on TCRdb alone, since no DNA is present to check it. The TCR was taken from a woman aged 18 to 75 in good health. Sequencing was carried out using blood T cells: a sorted CD56 or NKG2C T cell subset, CD4+ or CD8+ T cells, or bulk PBMC T cells (not recorded which). The encoded CDR3 is CASSLKGQGRSTEAFF.